Presented here are 9 T cell receptor beta chains from one specimen sequenced in a study of T cells expressing NK-cell markers. TCRdb re-called the 5' RACE reads, yielding one record per CDR3 amino acid sequence without DNA. In total, the table holds over 350,000 distinct CDR3 sequences. The sequenced sample was blood T cells: a sorted CD56 or NKG2C T cell subset, CD4+ or CD8+ T cells, or bulk PBMC T cells (not recorded which). All receptors derive from a woman aged 50 to 65 in good health.

The V gene is TRBV11-2, the J gene TRBJ2-7. Germline V gives CDR1 SGHAT, CDR2 FQNNGV. This CDR3 is built from 16 residues. The CDR3 protein is CASSLGSRRGSYEQYF.

The chain employs TRBV5-1 and TRBJ2-2; the TCRdb call, TRBD2, lacks DNA for checking. Germline V gene data show CDR1 as SGHRS and CDR2 as YFSETQ. This CDR3 contains 17 residues. The CDR3 sequence is CASSLYPGASNTGELFF.

This chain links TRBV2 with TRBJ1-2. From germline, CDR1 is SNHLY and CDR2 FYNNEI. This CDR3 contains 16 residues. Here the CDR3 reads CASSETGIGANYGYTF.

The chain uses TRBV6-6 and TRBJ1-3. Germline CDR1 and CDR2: MNHNY and SVGAGI (reference sequence). This CDR3 has 15 residues. The chain's CDR3 is CASIPTSGSGNTIYF.

The chain combines TRBV18 with TRBJ2-3. CDR1 and CDR2 (germline): KGHSH, LQKENI. The CDR3 runs 16 residues. The chain's CDR3 is CASSPTGGFSTDTQYF.

The chain uses TRBV18 and TRBJ2-3. The CDR3 runs to 13 residues. Germline V gene sequence: CDR1 KGHSH, CDR2 LQKENI. The CDR3 sequence is CASSPLPADTQYF.

The V call is TRBV24-1, the J call TRBJ1-5. From germline, CDR1 is KGHDR and CDR2 SFDVKD. CDR3 size: 14 residues. CDR3 amino acids: CATSDSVVGTPQHF.

The chain combines TRBV7-9 with TRBJ2-4; TCRdb gives TRBD2 as the D gene, but with no DNA this cannot be confirmed. Germline values: CDR1 SEHNR, CDR2 FQNEAQ (reference sequence). The CDR3 sequence is 12 residues long. CDR3 loop: CASSNLASIQYF.

This chain connects TRBV5-6 to TRBJ2-7; the TRBD1 assignment by TCRdb is unverifiable without DNA. The CDR3 is 13 amino acids. Per the germline V gene, CDR1 is SGHDT and CDR2 is YYEEEE. The CDR3 here is CASIGTGFDEQYF.